What follows are 13 T cell receptor beta chains derived from one specimen sequenced in a study of T cells in localized non-small cell lung cancer. Using immunoSEQ multiplex PCR, the repertoire was profiled, and TCRdb retains in-frame clones only, with some absent. The repertoire holds under 40,000 clones, with 78% as singletons. The sample was peripheral blood, taken before any cancer treatment. Receptors originate from a male donor aged 60 or over with stage II squamous cell lung carcinoma.

The chain joins TRBV6-1 to TRBJ1-1, with D unresolved. V lost 7 bases and J 3 bases, leaving 15 bases between the germline ends. Germline lookup yields CDR1 MNHNS and CDR2 SASEGT. This CDR3 has 14 amino acids. CDR3 bases: TGTGCCAGCATTGGGGAAGATAGGGACACTGAAGCTTTCTTT. Its translation: CASIGEDRDTEAFF.

This chain joins TRBV5-4 and TRBJ2-3; TRBD1 is a possible D gene (5 bases). Per the germline V gene, CDR1 is SGHNT and CDR2 is YYREEE (reference sequence). This CDR3 spans 14 amino acids. V dropped 1 base and J dropped 4 bases, with 10 bases sitting between them. CDR3 residues: CASSLWGGADTQYF. The CDR3 nucleotides are TGTGCCAGCAGCTTGTGGGGCGGCGCAGATACGCAGTATTTT.

The V gene is TRBV2, the J gene TRBJ2-7, with D perhaps TRBD2 (5 bases). The germline V gene has CDR1 SNHLY and CDR2 FYNNEI. The CDR3 length is 15 residues. V lost 2 bases and J 4 bases, leaving 15 bases between the germline ends. The DNA for the CDR3 is TGTGCCAGCAGTGAACAAGCAGCCTCGGGATACGAGCAGTACTTC. It encodes CASSEQAASGYEQYF.

This clone was counted once. This chain links TRBV9 with TRBJ2-2, with D possibly matching TRBD1 (6 bases). The CDR3 runs to 17 residues. Per the germline V gene, CDR1 is SGDLS and CDR2 is YYNGEE. Trimming stripped 0 bases from V and 6 bases from J, with 18 bases between. The CDR3: CASSVDSSGRGSGELFF. CDR3 sequence (DNA): TGTGCCAGCAGCGTAGATTCATCGGGCAGGGGATCCGGGGAGCTGTTTTTT.

This chain connects TRBV2 to TRBJ1-1, with 8 bases lining up with TRBD1. The CDR3 runs to 13 residues. Trimming cost V 5 bases and J 10 bases; bases outside gene matches: 9. CDR1 is SNHLY, CDR2 FYNNEI, per germline. This chain's CDR3 is CASSQDRGSGAFF. CDR3 sequence (DNA): TGTGCCAGCAGTCAAGACAGGGGCAGTGGAGCTTTCTTT.

The rearrangement joins TRBV18 to TRBJ1-1; D possibly corresponds to TRBD1 (5 bases). Trimming took 7 bases from V and 2 from J, leaving 14 bases between them. The CDR3 is 14 amino acids. The germline CDR1 and CDR2 sequences are KGHSH and LQKENI. This CDR3 reads CASCAGGANTEAFF. The CDR3 DNA reads as TGTGCCAGCTGCGCGGGCGGGGCCAACACTGAAGCTTTCTTT.

The V and J genes are TRBV18 and TRBJ2-1, with 11 bases identical to TRBD2. Unmatched junction bases numbered 2, after V lost 3 bases and J lost 4 bases. This CDR3 has 15 amino acids. CDR1 KGHSH and CDR2 LQKENI come from the germline V gene. CDR3 coding DNA: TGTGCCAGCTCACCGACTAGCGGGAATTACAATGAGCAGTTCTTC. Translated, it gives CASSPTSGNYNEQFF.

The V call is TRBV10-3, the J call TRBJ2-2; the D gene could be TRBD1 or TRBD2 (6 bases each). Germline V lookup: CDR1 ENHRY, CDR2 SYGVKD. V was clipped by 7 bases and J by 5 bases, with 23 bases between them. The CDR3 is 17 residues long. The CDR3 region is CAINRGASITGTGELFF. The CDR3 DNA is TGTGCCATCAATAGGGGGGCGTCTATTACGGGAACCGGGGAGCTGTTTTTT.

In DNA form, the CDR3 reads TGTGCCAGCAGCTTTACTACAGGGACCTACGAGCAGTACTTC. Its protein product is CASSFTTGTYEQYF. The V call is TRBV7-2, the J call TRBJ2-7, with D perhaps matching TRBD1 (6 bases). There are 14 residues in the CDR3. From germline, CDR1 is SGHTA and CDR2 FQGNSA. Trimming took off 3 bases at V and 2 bases at J, with 11 bases between the two ends.

The chain couples TRBV7-6 to TRBJ2-2, with D tentatively TRBD1 or TRBD2 (5 bases each). Trimming removed 5 bases at V and 3 bases at J, with 13 bases between. Germline CDR1 reads SGHVS; CDR2 reads FNYEAQ. This CDR3 has 15 amino acids. The CDR3 region is CASSLDRGYTGELFF. The CDR3 nucleotides are TGTGCCAGCAGCCTGGACCGGGGCTACACCGGGGAGCTGTTTTTT. Supplemented by reference TRBV7-6 and TRBJ2-2, the full variable domain reads GAGVSQSPRYKVTKRGQDVALRCDPISGHVSLYWYRQALGQGPEFLTYFNYEAQQDKSGLPNDRFSAERPEGSISTLTIQRTEQRDSAMYRCASSLDRGYTGELFFGEGSRLTVL.

J is TRBJ1-6 and V is TRBV6-5; D unclear. The germline V and J ends were trimmed by 4 bases and 4 bases, with 8 bases remaining between them. Germline lookup yields CDR1 MNHEY and CDR2 SVGAGI. This CDR3 has 14 residues. The CDR3 sequence: CASSFQAYNSPLHF. DNA of the CDR3: TGTGCCAGCAGTTTCCAGGCGTATAATTCACCCCTCCACTTT.

This chain links TRBV29-1 with TRBJ2-7; tentative D call: TRBD1 (6 bases). With 6 bases removed from V and 2 bases from J, the gap between germline ends came to 14 bases. The CDR3 covers 13 residues. Germline assignment: CDR1 SQVTM and CDR2 ANQGSEA. The CDR3 coding sequence is TGCAGCGTACTTCCGGGACAAGCCTACGAGCAGTACTTC. It translates to CSVLPGQAYEQYF.

This chain links TRBV5-1 with TRBJ2-3; D is uncertain. Deletions cut 5 bases from V and 1 base from J, with 11 bases between. The CDR3 is made up of 14 amino acids. The germline V gene encodes CDR1 SGHRS and CDR2 YFSETQ. This CDR3 reads CASSTSDGTDTQYF. CDR3 DNA sequence: TGCGCCAGCAGTACCAGCGACGGCACAGATACGCAGTATTTT.